The rows below give T cell receptor beta chains drawn from one sample of a study of T cell responses to AZD1222 COVID-19 vaccine. This table comes from immunoSEQ multiplex PCR, and its TCRdb copy is limited to in-frame clones, with some not included. The repertoire includes around 120,000 clones, roughly 90% of them detected once, and approximately 3.5% sits in the top ten. The specimen was peripheral blood, collected on day 0 of AZD1222 vaccination. The receptors here all came from an adult in good health. Both conserved end residues are part of each CDR3. D genes are given only for firm matches. The size entry is marked missing in some rows and otherwise reads once, few, many or a size class.

>NA|TRBV19|TRBJ2-3|16|NA
CASSRQGKQSTDTQYF
TGTGCCAGTAGTCGGCAGGGTAAACAAAGCACAGATACGCAGTATTTT
>NA|TRBV7-2|TRBJ2-7|17|TRBD2
CASSLIRLAGGTYEQYF
TGTGCCAGCAGCTTAATCCGACTAGCGGGGGGTACCTACGAGCAGTACTTC
>NA|TRBV6-4|TRBJ1-4|15|TRBD1
CASSDATGSNEKLFF
TGTGCCAGCAGTGACGCGACAGGGAGTAATGAAAAACTGTTTTTT
>once|TRBV7-2|TRBJ2-1|14|NA
CASSLGRLDNEQFF
TGTGCCAGCAGCTTAGGACGATTAGACAATGAGCAGTTCTTC
>NA|TRBV19|TRBJ1-1|15|NA
CASSIPGPSRTEAFF
TGTGCCAGTAGTATCCCAGGGCCGAGCAGGACTGAAGCTTTCTTT
>NA|TRBV30|TRBJ2-7|17|NA
CAWSVRSYGWILDEQYF
TGTGCCTGGAGTGTCCGGTCTTACGGGTGGATCCTGGACGAGCAGTACTTC
>NA|TRBV2|TRBJ2-3|15|NA
CASSVGLLRTDTQYF
TGTGCCAGCAGTGTTGGCCTCTTACGCACAGATACGCAGTATTTT
>once|TRBV29-1|TRBJ2-5|14|NA
CSVEGKGGRETQYF
TGCAGCGTTGAAGGGAAGGGTGGCCGAGAGACCCAGTACTTC
>NA|TRBV19|TRBJ2-7|17|TRBD2
CASSRAGGALSSYEQYF
TGTGCCAGTAGTAGGGCGGGGGGGGCCCTAAGCTCCTACGAGCAGTACTTC
>NA|TRBV6-4|TRBJ1-3|13|NA
CASRGSAADTIYF
TGTGCCAGCAGGGGGTCCGCGGCGGACACCATATATTTT
>NA|TRBV9|TRBJ1-3|13|NA
CASTRDSGNTIYF
TGTGCCAGCACCAGGGACTCTGGAAACACCATATATTTT
>NA|TRBV15|TRBJ1-1|17|NA
CATSREIRGLGDTEAFF
TGTGCCACCAGCAGGGAAATCCGGGGCCTGGGGGACACTGAAGCTTTCTTT
>NA|TRBV7-2|TRBJ2-7|14|NA
CASSPQGGSYEQYF
TGTGCCAGCAGCCCACAGGGGGGGTCCTACGAGCAGTACTTC
>NA|TRBV6-2/TRBV6-3|TRBJ2-7|17|TRBD1
CASSSRDRGLITYEQYF
TGTGCCAGCAGTTCCCGGGACAGGGGGCTTATTACCTACGAGCAGTACTTC
>NA|TRBV4-1|TRBJ1-1|16|NA
CASSQAPLDMNTEAFF
TGCGCCAGCAGCCAAGCCCCACTGGACATGAACACTGAAGCTTTCTTT
>NA|TRBV11-2|TRBJ1-2|15|TRBD1
CASSQGGGGNYGYTF
TGTGCCAGCAGCCAGGGCGGAGGGGGCAACTATGGCTACACCTTC
>NA|TRBV5-6|TRBJ1-3|17|TRBD1
CASTYLDRGFSGNTIYF
TGTGCCAGCACCTATCTGGACAGGGGATTCTCTGGAAACACCATATATTTT
>NA|TRBV19|TRBJ1-1|17|TRBD1
CASTDGTGGSMNTEAFF
TGTGCCAGTACCGATGGGACAGGCGGAAGTATGAACACTGAAGCTTTCTTT
>NA|TRBV5-4|TRBJ2-7|13|NA
CASSLIQGYEQYF
TGTGCCAGCAGCTTGATACAGGGCTACGAGCAGTACTTC
>NA|TRBV10-1|TRBJ2-3|18|TRBD2
CASSTGTSGLISTDTQYF
TGCGCCAGCAGTACCGGGACTAGCGGCTTGATAAGCACAGATACGCAGTATTTT
>NA|TRBV2|TRBJ2-4|11|TRBD1
CASGQENIQYF
TGTGCCAGCGGACAGGAAAACATTCAGTACTTC
>NA|TRBV7-9|TRBJ2-7|12|NA
CASSLISYEQYF
TGTGCCAGCAGCTTAATTTCGTACGAGCAGTACTTC
>NA|TRBV7-8|TRBJ1-3|16|NA
CASSYQTVLSGNTIYF
TGTGCCAGCAGCTACCAGACAGTACTCTCTGGAAACACCATATATTTT
>medium-sized|TRBV6-4|TRBJ2-3|16|TRBD2
CASSVSGGAGTDTQYF
TGTGCCAGCAGTGTGAGCGGGGGGGCAGGCACAGATACGCAGTATTTT
>NA|TRBV18|TRBJ2-2|14|NA
CASSPGQNTGELFF
TGTGCCAGCTCGCCGGGACAAAACACCGGGGAGCTGTTTTTT
>NA|TRBV4-1|TRBJ2-3|16|TRBD2
CASSQANAGGTDTQYF
TGCGCCAGCAGCCAGGCTAACGCGGGGGGTACAGATACGCAGTATTTT
>once|TRBV12-3/TRBV12-4|TRBJ1-1|13|NA
CASSTWAWTEAFF
TGTGCCAGCAGCACCTGGGCGTGGACTGAAGCTTTCTTT
>NA|TRBV2|TRBJ1-5|16|NA
CASSEFSPISNQPQHF
TGTGCCAGCAGTGAATTCAGTCCGATTAGCAATCAGCCCCAGCATTTT
>NA|TRBV18|TRBJ2-6|13|NA
CASSPGGANVLTF
TGTGCCAGCTCACCAGGGGGGGCCAACGTCCTGACTTTC
>NA|TRBV5-1|TRBJ2-7|19|TRBD2
CASSLPTSGGLPLRSEQYF
TGCGCCAGCAGCCTCCCGACTAGCGGGGGGCTTCCGCTACGCTCCGAGCAGTACTTC
>once|TRBV7-9|TRBJ2-5|12|TRBD1
CATSTGSETQYF
TGTGCCACATCGACAGGGTCAGAGACCCAGTACTTC
>NA|TRBV11-2|TRBJ2-2|17|NA
CASSSTRRGSSTGELFF
TGTGCCAGCAGCTCCACCCGACGGGGATCGAGCACCGGGGAGCTGTTTTTT
>NA|TRBV7-2|TRBJ2-3|16|NA
CASSLAPWRRADTQYF
TGTGCCAGCAGCTTAGCACCCTGGAGACGCGCAGATACGCAGTATTTT
>few|TRBV6-5|TRBJ1-3|14|TRBD1
CASGTGGDGNTIYF
TGTGCCAGCGGGACAGGGGGAGATGGAAACACCATATATTTT
>medium-sized|TRBV5-8|TRBJ1-1|16|TRBD1
CASSLEAQGVNTEAFF
TGTGCCAGCAGCTTGGAGGCACAGGGGGTCAACACTGAAGCTTTCTTT
>NA|TRBV25-1|TRBJ2-2|13|NA
CASSPRPTGELFF
TGTGCCAGCAGTCCACGTCCCACCGGGGAGCTGTTTTTT
>NA|TRBV19|TRBJ1-5|13|NA
CASTERGGQPQHF
TGTGCCAGTACCGAGAGGGGCGGTCAGCCCCAGCATTTT
>NA|TRBV6-4|TRBJ1-4|15|TRBD1
CASRGQAPTNEKLFF
TGTGCCAGCAGGGGACAGGCACCAACTAATGAAAAACTGTTTTTT
>NA|TRBV7-9|TRBJ1-1|13|NA
CASSLVWGPEAFF
TGTGCCAGCAGCTTAGTTTGGGGACCTGAGGCTTTCTTT
>NA|TRBV4-1|TRBJ1-6|16|NA
CASSQTGGVNVGPLHF
TGCGCCAGCAGCCAAACCGGGGGGGTTAACGTGGGCCCCCTCCACTTT
>NA|TRBV4-2|TRBJ2-1|17|NA
CASSQDDLGGTYNEQFF
TGTGCCAGCAGCCAAGATGACCTCGGAGGGACCTACAATGAGCAGTTCTTC
>NA|TRBV6-5|TRBJ1-1|15|NA
CASRVSLNMNTEAFF
TGTGCCAGCAGAGTAAGTCTTAACATGAACACTGAAGCTTTCTTT
>NA|TRBV6-5|TRBJ1-1|15|NA
CASSYFGQMNTEAFF
TGTGCCAGCAGTTACTTCGGACAGATGAACACTGAAGCTTTCTTT
>few|TRBV3-1/TRBV3-2|TRBJ1-2|17|TRBD1
CASSQAVFGTGGYGYTF
TGTGCCAGCAGCCAAGCAGTATTTGGGACAGGGGGTTATGGCTACACCTTC
>NA|TRBV6-2/TRBV6-3|TRBJ1-2|12|NA
CASSYQGLGYTF
TGTGCCAGCAGTTACCAGGGATTGGGCTACACCTTC
>NA|TRBV27|TRBJ2-3|15|TRBD2
CASSLRRGGTDTQYF
TGTGCCAGCAGTTTAAGGCGGGGGGGCACAGATACGCAGTATTTT
>NA|TRBV27|TRBJ1-5|12|NA
CASSRGNQPQHF
TGTGCCAGCAGCCGCGGCAATCAGCCCCAGCATTTT
>NA|TRBV28|TRBJ2-2|17|TRBD1
CASSTPGGQGVTGELFF
TGTGCCAGCAGTACCCCTGGGGGACAGGGAGTCACCGGGGAGCTGTTTTTT
>NA|TRBV19|TRBJ2-2|18|TRBD2
CASSIVGTSGPNTGELFF
TGTGCCAGTAGTATAGTGGGGACTAGCGGGCCGAACACCGGGGAGCTGTTTTTT
>NA|TRBV19|TRBJ1-6|15|TRBD1
CASRPGQGASSPLHF
TGTGCCAGTAGGCCGGGACAGGGGGCTTCTTCACCCCTCCACTTT
>NA|TRBV24-1|TRBJ2-5|21|TRBD2
CATSNPHRRGVLGTSQETQYF
TGTGCCACCAGTAACCCCCACCGCCGGGGGGTTTTGGGGACTTCCCAAGAGACCCAGTACTTC
>once|TRBV11-2|TRBJ2-3|14|NA
CASSPSPRTDTQYF
TGTGCCAGCAGCCCGTCACCGCGCACAGATACGCAGTATTTT
>NA|TRBV4-3|TRBJ1-1|16|NA
CASSQGRSTVNTEAFF
TGCGCCAGCAGCCAAGGCCGGAGTACGGTGAACACTGAAGCTTTCTTT
>once|TRBV4-3|TRBJ1-6|17|NA
CASSQVPAGINNSPLHF
TGCGCCAGCAGCCAAGTCCCCGCGGGTATCAATAATTCACCCCTCCACTTT
>once|TRBV6-5|TRBJ2-7|15|TRBD2
CASRRLAGASYEQYF
TGTGCCAGCAGAAGACTAGCGGGGGCCTCCTACGAGCAGTACTTC